These 18 T cell receptor beta chains originate from one sample sequenced in a study of blood T cells in healthy people across ages. Primed by a sample-barcoded 5' primer and a J-beta primer mix, a second PCR proceeded for about 6 to 12 cycles. One entry per CDR3 protein results from TCRdb running MiXCR on the 5' RACE reads. The sample lists about 1.1 million distinct CDR3 sequences, roughly two fifths occurring once. Input material: blood. The receptors here all came from a man younger than 30 in good health.

The chain carries TRBV4-3 and TRBJ2-3; D is unclear. The CDR3 runs 14 residues. The V and J ends lost 0 bases and 6 bases respectively, with 10 bases between them. Germline lookup yields CDR1 LGHNA and CDR2 YSLEER. The CDR3 DNA sequence: TGCGCCAGCAGCCAAGATTTGGGGTCGGATACGCAGTATTTT. Translated, it gives CASSQDLGSDTQYF.

The table lists this clonotype with a few counts. This sequence joins TRBV15 and TRBJ2-1; weak D call: TRBD2 (6 bases). The CDR3 spans 16 residues. The germline CDR1 and CDR2 sequences are LNHNV and YYDKDF (reference sequence). V was clipped by 1 base and J by 8 bases, with 18 bases between them. The CDR3 DNA follows: TGTGCCACCAGCAGAGGACTTGGCGCTAGCGAGGATGAGCAGTTCTTC. It specifies CATSRGLGASEDEQFF.

There are a few counts of this clonotype. The rearrangement uses TRBV5-1 and TRBJ2-7; D assignment may be TRBD1 or TRBD2 (6 bases each). Germline V gene lookup returns CDR1 SGHRS and CDR2 YFSETQ. Trimming cost V 1 base and J 3 bases, with 20 bases left between them. The CDR3 sequence is 17 residues long. CDR3 DNA sequence: TGCGCCAGCAGCTTGTCGGGGGCTCCCACTGCCTACTACGAGCAGTACTTC. This encodes CASSLSGAPTAYYEQYF.

This rearrangement joins TRBV15 to TRBJ1-2; a possible D gene is TRBD1 (5 bases). The CDR3 runs to 17 residues. Trimming removed 0 bases at V and 4 bases at J, with 18 bases between. Germline V gives CDR1 LNHNV, CDR2 YYDKDF (reference sequence). In DNA form, the CDR3 reads TGTGCCACCAGCAGAGATCGGGGACGGGGACCAGGCTATGGCTACACCTTC. Its protein is CATSRDRGRGPGYGYTF.

The J gene is TRBJ2-7, the V gene TRBV13; 9 nucleotides agree with TRBD2. V trimming: 1 base; J trimming: 2 bases; junction bases outside the gene matches: 6. Germline V lookup: CDR1 PRHDT, CDR2 FYEKMQ (reference sequence). The CDR3 loop spans 16 amino acids. This CDR3 reads CASSLVASGDAYEQYF. The CDR3 DNA is TGTGCCAGCAGCTTAGTCGCTAGCGGGGATGCCTACGAGCAGTACTTC.

The rearrangement joins TRBV11-1 to TRBJ2-1, with TRBD1 identical over 9 bases. V lost 5 bases, J lost 5 bases, and 7 bases stayed unmatched. CDR1 and CDR2 (germline): SGHAT, FQDESV (reference sequence). The CDR3 contains 15 residues. The CDR3 nucleotides are TGTGCCAGCAGCCACCGGGACAGGGCAAACAATGAGCAGTTCTTC. It translates to CASSHRDRANNEQFF.

V and J are TRBV5-1 and TRBJ2-1; tentatively, D is TRBD1 (6 bases). Judging by the DNA end, TRBJ2-7 fits better; the J call may be wrong. Germline loops: CDR1 SGHRS, CDR2 YFSETQ. The CDR3 is 16 residues long. In DNA, the CDR3 is TGCGCCAGCAGCTCGCAGGCTTCTGGGGGCTACAATGAGCAGTACTTC. Amino acids: CASSSQASGGYNEQYF.

In the case of this clonotype: Mismatch with germline at one junction end may stem from a read error. J is TRBJ2-4 and V is TRBV6-5; D is possibly TRBD1 (5 bases). The J call is doubtful: the DNA matches TRBJ2-7 better. The CDR3 totals 13 residues. Germline CDR1 is MNHEY and CDR2 is SVGAGI. The CDR3 region has the DNA TGTGCCGGCAGTGATACTGACAGAGCCGAGCAGTACTTC. Protein: CAGSDTDRAEQYF.

The CDR3 nucleotides are TGTGCCATCAGAGAGACAGGGGACAATCAGCCCCAGCATTTT. Translating gives CAIRETGDNQPQHF. The chain recombines TRBV10-3 with TRBJ1-5, with 8 bases fitting TRBD1. CDR3 length: 14 residues. Germline V gene data show CDR1 as ENHRY and CDR2 as SYGVKD. J lost 3 bases, V lost 6 bases, and 4 bases had no gene match.

The chain employs TRBV12-3 or TRBV12-4 and TRBJ2-5, with 10 bases identical to TRBD2. The CDR3 spans 16 residues. V lost 3 bases and J lost 4; bases outside the gene matches: 8. CDR3 amino acids: CASSFSLAGAGETQYF. The DNA of the CDR3 is TGTGCCAGCAGTTTTTCCCTAGCGGGGGCTGGAGAGACCCAGTACTTC.

V is TRBV29-1 and J is TRBJ2-1; either TRBD1 or TRBD2 may supply D (6 bases each). The V end lost 3 bases, the J end lost 9 bases, and 21 bases lay between the germline ends. CDR1 and CDR2 (germline): SQVTM, ANQGSEA. The CDR3 is 15 residues long. The CDR3 loop is CSVEVRGPGGSEQFF. The CDR3 DNA follows: TGCAGCGTTGAGGTGCGAGGGCCCGGGGGCAGTGAGCAGTTCTTC.

This chain uses TRBV5-1 with TRBJ2-7, with D tentatively TRBD2 (6 bases). This CDR3 has 17 amino acids. V lost 3 bases to trimming and J lost 0 bases, with 19 bases between them. The germline V gene has CDR1 SGHRS and CDR2 YFSETQ. The CDR3 loop reads CASSSHPEGSPSYEQYF. In DNA form, the CDR3 reads TGCGCCAGCAGCTCCCACCCGGAGGGCAGTCCCTCCTACGAGCAGTACTTC.

This clonotype was recorded a few times. This chain connects TRBV7-3 to TRBJ2-6; D is perhaps TRBD1 or TRBD2 (5 bases each). The V gene's germline CDR1 is SGHTA and CDR2 FQGTGA. Trimming cost V 1 base and J 6 bases, with 22 bases left between them. This CDR3 has 19 amino acids. DNA for the CDR3: TGTGCCAGCAGCTTAAGTGGTGTCAGGGAGAAGATAACGGCCAACGTCCTGACTTTC. Its translation is CASSLSGVREKITANVLTF.

This clonotype showed up just a few times. The V and J genes are TRBV25-1 and TRBJ2-1; D call uncertain. V was cut by 5 bases and J by 6 bases, with 14 bases left in between. The germline V gene encodes CDR1 MGHDK and CDR2 SYGVNS. CDR3 size: 14 residues. The CDR3 loop is CASSRPGLSNEQFF. DNA of the CDR3: TGTGCCAGCAGTCGACCGGGTCTAAGCAATGAGCAGTTCTTC.

The chain employs TRBV4-3 and TRBJ2-2; TRBD1 might be the D (5 bases). Trimming pared 3 bases from V and 0 bases from J, leaving 20 bases between. Germline V CDR1 and CDR2: LGHNA, YSLEER. The CDR3 extends over 19 amino acids. The CDR3 region has the DNA TGCGCCAGCAGCCAGGGGTTAAAGGTGGGGCCCTCGAACACCGGGGAGCTGTTTTTT. It specifies CASSQGLKVGPSNTGELFF.

The chain joins TRBV25-1 to TRBJ2-3; D gene unclear. Deletions cut 3 bases from V and 4 bases from J, with 11 bases between. CDR1 and CDR2 from the germline V gene are MGHDK and SYGVNS. The CDR3 has 14 amino acids. The CDR3 DNA sequence: TGTGCCAGCAGTGACTGGGGTGGAGCAGATACGCAGTATTTT. As protein: CASSDWGGADTQYF. The variable domain in full, with the rest retrieved from reference TRBV25-1 and TRBJ2-3, is EADIYQTPRYLVIGTGKKITLECSQTMGHDKMYWYQQDPGMELHLIHYSYGVNSTEKGDLSSESTVSRIRTEHFPLTLESARPSHTSQYLCASSDWGGADTQYFGPGTRLTVL.

The rearrangement uses TRBV6-6 and TRBJ2-1, with unresolved D. V was cut by 5 bases and J by 5 bases, with 10 bases left in between. The germline gives CDR1 MNHNY, CDR2 SVGAGI (reference sequence). The CDR3 runs 13 residues. As DNA, the CDR3 is TGTGCCAGCAGTCCACCCGAGAACAATGAGCAGTTCTTC. Encoded protein: CASSPPENNEQFF.

The chain couples TRBV5-6 to TRBJ2-1; no firm D call. Trimming removed 2 bases from V and 13 bases from J, with 16 bases in between. The CDR3 loop spans 13 amino acids. Germline CDR1 SGHDT, CDR2 YYEEEE. In DNA form, the CDR3 reads TGTGCCAGCAGCTTAGACACCCAAGAGACCCAGTTCTTC. Translated, it gives CASSLDTQETQFF.